A selection of T cell receptor beta chains follows, all from one sample in a study of human T cells and chemical hapten exposure. Via MiXCR, TCRdb re-called the RACE reads, giving one row per CDR3 protein. The data hold fewer than 300,000 distinct CDR3 sequences, with around 7% observed a single time. This sample comprised whole blood, obtained in connection with sensitization to the hapten diphenylcyclopropenone (DPC). Every receptor here comes from a man younger than 35 with alopecia areata. Some clones in this sample may be carry-over from other donors' samples. CDR3s leave out the opening cysteine and the closing phenylalanine or tryptophan. The D gene is left open where the match is weak.

d_call	j_call	v_call	cdr3_aa
-	TRBJ2-1	TRBV7-9	ASSPRSGWNEQF
-	TRBJ1-5	TRBV10-1	ASSEETGLGGNQPQH
TRBD1	TRBJ1-6	TRBV2	ASGQAVRALH
-	TRBJ2-3	TRBV3-1	ASSQAGLDTQY
-	TRBJ2-3	TRBV4-3	ASSQGPGPPDTQY
TRBD1	TRBJ2-1	TRBV2	ASSGDRVRGYEQF
-	TRBJ1-2	TRBV20-1	SASRQGDYGYT
-	TRBJ2-5	TRBV2	ASSDQGLAETQY
TRBD1	TRBJ1-5	TRBV7-2	ASSLEAGGSGQPQH
-	TRBJ1-6	TRBV5-6	ASSSLYNSPLH
-	TRBJ2-2	TRBV10-2	ASSESNSGDGELF
TRBD1	TRBJ1-3	TRBV4-3	ASSPDRDEGNTIY
-	TRBJ2-2	TRBV10-3	AISEVSSPGELF
TRBD1	TRBJ2-5	TRBV5-1	ASSSTDRTKETQY
TRBD1	TRBJ2-7	TRBV24-1	ATTQGVTYEQY
-	TRBJ1-2	TRBV27	ASSPQGVSYGYT
TRBD1	TRBJ2-7	TRBV28	ASNEARDRYEQY
-	TRBJ1-5	TRBV7-2	ASSSGASSNQPQH
-	TRBJ1-5	TRBV4-1	ASSQVRGAQPQH
-	TRBJ1-1	TRBV15	ATSRARTNTEAF
-	TRBJ1-1	TRBV12-3/TRBV12-4	ASSGTGIEAF
-	TRBJ2-3	TRBV10-3	AISDWGAGTDTQY
-	TRBJ2-7	TRBV6-5	ASSPAGYEQY
-	TRBJ1-1	TRBV27	ASKIQGGGMEAF
TRBD2	TRBJ2-2	TRBV7-2	ASSLPSGTISGELF
-	TRBJ1-2	TRBV5-1	ASSLEGGGGYT
-	TRBJ2-5	TRBV7-3	ASSLRPANAETQY
-	TRBJ1-1	TRBV7-9	ASSHTNTEAF
-	TRBJ2-3	TRBV7-9	ASSTGALLTDTQY
TRBD1	TRBJ1-4	TRBV2	ASGGQGEKLF
TRBD1	TRBJ2-2	TRBV12-3/TRBV12-4	AIFFRDRGRELF
-	TRBJ1-5	TRBV6-1	ASSERAENQPQH
TRBD2	TRBJ2-2	TRBV14	ASRRAGGPLANTGELF
-	TRBJ2-7	TRBV5-5	ASSLSGITYEQY
-	TRBJ2-6	TRBV15	ATHGGYSGANVLT
-	TRBJ1-3	TRBV18	ASSPGTPSGNTIY
TRBD1	TRBJ1-1	TRBV4-3	ASSQDSQGDNTEAF
-	TRBJ2-3	TRBV27	ASSLSTRGPTTDTQY
-	TRBJ2-1	TRBV14	ASSQDPPWRVGYNEQF
TRBD1	TRBJ2-1	TRBV4-2	ASSQPTGVREQF
-	TRBJ2-4	TRBV10-3	AISEGGTAKNIQY
-	TRBJ2-2	TRBV29-1	SVGLTQGELF
-	TRBJ2-1	TRBV12-3/TRBV12-4	ASSSSEAGEQF
TRBD1	TRBJ1-2	TRBV5-6	ASTQTGANYGYT
-	TRBJ2-2	TRBV4-3	ASSPLTGNTGELF
-	TRBJ2-1	TRBV4-2	ASSQAEGESNEQF
-	TRBJ1-2	TRBV29-1	SVEDGGSAYGYT
-	TRBJ1-2	TRBV20-1	SAPTLAGVGGYT
-	TRBJ2-1	TRBV14	ASSQQVGGEQF
-	TRBJ2-3	TRBV7-6	ASSSPLDRSGDTQY
-	TRBJ1-1	TRBV29-1	SVHQVAGWDTEAF
-	TRBJ1-1	TRBV6-2/TRBV6-3	ASSYEVGRDYTEAF